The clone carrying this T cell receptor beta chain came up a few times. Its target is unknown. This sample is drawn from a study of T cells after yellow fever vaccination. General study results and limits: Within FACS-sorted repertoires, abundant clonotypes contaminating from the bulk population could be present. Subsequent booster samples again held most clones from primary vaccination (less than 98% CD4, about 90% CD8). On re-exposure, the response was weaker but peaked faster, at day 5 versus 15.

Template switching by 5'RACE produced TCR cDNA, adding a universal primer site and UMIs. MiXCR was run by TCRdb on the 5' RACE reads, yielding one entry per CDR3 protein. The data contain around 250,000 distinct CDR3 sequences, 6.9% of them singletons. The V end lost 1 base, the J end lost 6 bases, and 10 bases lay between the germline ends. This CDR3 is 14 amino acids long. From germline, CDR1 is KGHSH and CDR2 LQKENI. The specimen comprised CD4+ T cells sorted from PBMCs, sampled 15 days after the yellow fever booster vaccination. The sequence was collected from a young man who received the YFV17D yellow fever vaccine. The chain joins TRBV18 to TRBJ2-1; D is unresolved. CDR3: CASSPRKVTNEQFF. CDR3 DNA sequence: TGTGCCAGCTCACCACGGAAGGTCACCAATGAGCAGTTCTTC.